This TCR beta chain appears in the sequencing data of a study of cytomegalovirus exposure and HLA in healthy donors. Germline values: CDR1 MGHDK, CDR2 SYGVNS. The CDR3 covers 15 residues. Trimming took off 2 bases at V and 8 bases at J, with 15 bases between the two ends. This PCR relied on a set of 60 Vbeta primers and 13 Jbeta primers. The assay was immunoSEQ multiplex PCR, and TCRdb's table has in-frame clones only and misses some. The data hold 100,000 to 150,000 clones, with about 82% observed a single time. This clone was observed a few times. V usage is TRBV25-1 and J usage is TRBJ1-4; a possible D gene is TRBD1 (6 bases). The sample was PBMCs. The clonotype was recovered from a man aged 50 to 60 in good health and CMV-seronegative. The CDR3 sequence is CASSEALGGQEKLFF. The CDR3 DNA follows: TGTGCCAGCAGTGAAGCGTTAGGGGGTCAAGAAAAACTGTTTTTT.